This TCR beta chain came from a study of T cells after yellow fever vaccination. Broader study findings: Reappearance after the booster was seen for most primary-vaccination clones, at about 95% CD4 and around 90% CD8. The secondary response showed a weaker magnitude and a faster peak, day 5 versus 15. Abundant clonotypes from the bulk population could get into FACS-sorted repertoires as contaminants.

TCRdb recomputed calls from the 5' RACE reads with MiXCR, one row per CDR3 protein. The sample gives just under 600,000 distinct CDR3 sequences, about 14% of which show up once; around an eighth is in the top ten. About this clonotype: Antigen: not known.

CDR3 length: 15 amino acids. Trimming cost V 3 bases and J 0 bases, with 11 bases left between them. Germline assignment: CDR1 SEHNR and CDR2 FQNEAQ (reference sequence). This receptor was identified in a man younger than 40 who received the YFV17D yellow fever vaccine. The V gene is TRBV7-9, the J gene TRBJ1-1; D perhaps matches TRBD1 (5 bases). Sequencing used PBMCs, obtained on the day of the yellow fever booster vaccination. CDR3 amino acids: CASSFGGSMNTEAFF. CDR3 DNA sequence: TGTGCCAGCAGCTTTGGGGGTTCCATGAACACTGAAGCTTTCTTT.